These 17 T cell receptor beta chains originate from one sample sequenced in a study of cytomegalovirus exposure and HLA in healthy donors. Primers: 60 Vbeta forward and 13 Jbeta reverse. The assay was immunoSEQ multiplex PCR, and TCRdb's table has in-frame clones only and misses some. Of about 150,000 clones detected, 82% appear once; the ten largest clones hold under 7.5%. Specimen: PBMCs. Source of these receptors: a woman aged 50 to 60 in good health and CMV-seropositive.

CDR3 coding DNA: TGCAGTGCTAGCGGACAGGGGGGAGCTTTCTTT. Protein: CSASGQGGAFF. This chain links TRBV20-1 with TRBJ1-1; 10 bases match TRBD1. Germline CDR1 and CDR2: DFQATT and SNEGSKA (reference sequence). This CDR3 has 11 residues. The V gene end was trimmed by 3 bases and the J gene end by 10 bases; junction bases not matched to a gene: 2.

This clone was seen once. V and J are TRBV30 and TRBJ1-1; D might be TRBD1 (5 bases). Germline V gene lookup returns CDR1 GTSNPN and CDR2 SVGIG (reference sequence). V gave up 2 bases and J gave up 4 bases, with 11 bases separating them. The CDR3 loop spans 13 amino acids. CDR3 nucleotide sequence: TGTGCCTGGAGTCTCAGGGAGGCCACTGAAGCTTTCTTT. Translating it yields CAWSLREATEAFF.

CDR3 sequence (DNA): TGTGCCAGCAGCTCGGGAATAGCGGGGGAGGGGGATACGCAGTATTTT. Translating it yields CASSSGIAGEGDTQYF. The chain joins TRBV7-9 to TRBJ2-3, with 9 nucleotides matching TRBD2. The V gene end was trimmed by 4 bases and the J gene end by 6 bases; junction bases not matched to a gene: 11. The germline V gene encodes CDR1 SEHNR and CDR2 FQNEAQ (reference sequence). CDR3 length: 16 residues.

This chain joins TRBV5-1 and TRBJ1-1; D not certain. This CDR3 region has 17 residues. V was trimmed by 1 base and J by 6 bases, leaving 22 bases between them. Germline loops: CDR1 SGHRS, CDR2 YFSETQ. The CDR3, as DNA: TGCGCCAGCAGCTTGCCCCCATCAGCGGGGATAAACGCTGAAGCTTTCTTT. Amino acid sequence: CASSLPPSAGINAEAFF.

The chain recombines TRBV25-1 with TRBJ1-1; D not certain. The CDR3 loop spans 15 amino acids. With 1 base removed from V and 1 base from J, the gap between germline ends came to 10 bases. CDR1 and CDR2 (germline): MGHDK, SYGVNS. The CDR3 coding sequence is TGTGCCAGCAGTGAATTGGGCGTAGGGAACACTGAAGCTTTCTTT. Amino acids: CASSELGVGNTEAFF.

The gene calls are TRBV4-3 and TRBJ1-2; D is unresolved. The germline CDR1 and CDR2 sequences are LGHNA and YSLEER. Trimming left V 4 bases short and J 0 bases short, with 6 bases between. The CDR3 runs 13 residues. CDR3 nucleotide sequence: TGCGCCAGCAGCCCCAGTCCTAACTATGGCTACACCTTC. Its translation: CASSPSPNYGYTF.

This chain uses TRBV9 with TRBJ2-2; 15 bases fit TRBD2. Germline assignment: CDR1 SGDLS and CDR2 YYNGEE. J was trimmed by 7 bases and V by 4 bases; bases with no gene match: 2. The length of the CDR3 is 15 residues. The CDR3 region has the DNA TGTGCCAGCAGCCGGACTAGCGGGGGGGTCGGGGAGCTGTTTTTT. This sequence encodes CASSRTSGGVGELFF.

This clone was picked up one time. The J gene is TRBJ1-3, the V gene TRBV6-1, with TRBD1 matching over 9 bases. CDR3 size: 16 residues. Germline V gene data show CDR1 as MNHNS and CDR2 as SASEGT. Losses at the gene ends were 4 bases for V and 2 bases for J; bases not matched to a gene: 6. This CDR3 is CASSATTGGPGNTIYF. The DNA of the CDR3 is TGTGCCAGCAGTGCGACGACAGGGGGACCTGGAAACACCATATATTTT.

This chain connects TRBV10-3 to TRBJ2-1; 8 bases are a match to TRBD1. Germline CDR1 and CDR2: ENHRY and SYGVKD. V shed 3 bases and J 5 bases; nucleotides not matched to a gene: 6. The CDR3 is 15 residues long. CDR3 nucleotide sequence: TGTGCCATCAGTGATGGGCAGGGGGCAAACAATGAGCAGTTCTTC. Amino acid sequence: CAISDGQGANNEQFF.

The rearrangement joins TRBV5-6 to TRBJ1-3, with 8 bases fitting TRBD1. CDR1 SGHDT and CDR2 YYEEEE come from the germline V gene. The CDR3 extends over 15 amino acids. The V gene end was trimmed by 4 bases and the J gene end by 0 bases; junction bases not matched to a gene: 3. The CDR3: CASSRDRSSGNTIYF. CDR3 coding DNA: TGTGCCAGCAGCCGGGACAGGAGCTCTGGAAACACCATATATTTT.

The chain couples TRBV6-6 to TRBJ2-2, with D perhaps TRBD1 (6 bases). The CDR3 is made up of 15 amino acids. Germline CDR1 reads MNHNY; CDR2 reads SVGAGI (reference sequence). The V end lost 5 bases, the J end lost 6 bases, and 16 bases lay between the germline ends. CDR3 bases: TGTGCCAGCAGTCGACAGGCAGTAGCTTCCGGGGAGCTGTTTTTT. It encodes CASSRQAVASGELFF.

This chain uses TRBV5-6 with TRBJ2-1; 7 bases are a match to TRBD2. Unmatched junction bases numbered 10, after V lost 4 bases and J lost 3 bases. The CDR3 runs 16 residues. Per germline, CDR1 SGHDT and CDR2 YYEEEE. The CDR3 region is CASSTEGSGFYNEQFF. Written as DNA, the CDR3 is TGTGCCAGCAGCACAGAGGGTAGCGGGTTCTACAATGAGCAGTTCTTC.

The chain couples TRBV18 to TRBJ2-3; D is perhaps TRBD1 (5 bases). This CDR3 is built from 15 residues. The V gene lost 6 bases and the J gene lost 0 bases, with 13 bases spanning the gap. From germline, CDR1 is KGHSH and CDR2 LQKENI. The CDR3 DNA is TGTGCCAGCTCGGCGACAGACCTCAGCACAGATACGCAGTATTTT. It encodes CASSATDLSTDTQYF.

This chain links TRBV7-9 with TRBJ1-4, with D possibly TRBD1 on 5 matching bases. CDR1 is SEHNR, CDR2 FQNEAQ, per germline (reference sequence). The CDR3 length is 14 residues. Trimming pared 5 bases from V and 8 bases from J, leaving 15 bases between. The CDR3 protein is CASSPGGIREKLFF. The CDR3 region has the DNA TGTGCCAGCAGCCCCGGGGGTATAAGGGAAAAACTGTTTTTT.

The chain carries TRBV9 and TRBJ2-7, with D possibly TRBD2 on 6 matching bases. CDR3 length: 13 amino acids. V lost 3 bases to trimming and J lost 7 bases, with 14 bases between them. CDR1 SGDLS and CDR2 YYNGEE come from the germline V gene. CDR3 residues: CASSGWTGGEQYF. CDR3 DNA sequence: TGTGCCAGCAGCGGTTGGACCGGGGGAGAGCAGTACTTC. The complete variable domain, with remaining parts taken from reference TRBV9 and TRBJ2-7, reads DSGVTQTPKHLITATGQRVTLRCSPRSGDLSVYWYQQSLDQGLQFLIQYYNGEERAKGNILERFSAQQFPDLHSELNLSSLELGDSALYFCASSGWTGGEQYFGPGTRLTVT.

The gene calls are TRBV7-2 and TRBJ2-7; 9 positions agree with TRBD1. CDR3 length: 14 amino acids. CDR1 is SGHTA, CDR2 FQGNSA, per germline. Trimming cost V 0 bases and J 4 bases; bases outside gene matches: 1. This CDR3 is CASSLAGQGYEQYF. CDR3 in DNA: TGTGCCAGCAGCTTAGCGGGACAGGGTTACGAGCAGTACTTC.

The gene calls are TRBV2 and TRBJ2-2; tentative D call: TRBD1 (6 bases). V was shortened by 6 bases and J by 0 bases, with 11 bases between the two germline ends. Per the germline V gene, CDR1 is SNHLY and CDR2 is FYNNEI. The length of the CDR3 is 15 residues. CDR3 amino acids: CASSLQGSNTGELFF. CDR3 nucleotides: TGTGCCAGCAGCCTACAGGGCTCGAACACCGGGGAGCTGTTTTTT.